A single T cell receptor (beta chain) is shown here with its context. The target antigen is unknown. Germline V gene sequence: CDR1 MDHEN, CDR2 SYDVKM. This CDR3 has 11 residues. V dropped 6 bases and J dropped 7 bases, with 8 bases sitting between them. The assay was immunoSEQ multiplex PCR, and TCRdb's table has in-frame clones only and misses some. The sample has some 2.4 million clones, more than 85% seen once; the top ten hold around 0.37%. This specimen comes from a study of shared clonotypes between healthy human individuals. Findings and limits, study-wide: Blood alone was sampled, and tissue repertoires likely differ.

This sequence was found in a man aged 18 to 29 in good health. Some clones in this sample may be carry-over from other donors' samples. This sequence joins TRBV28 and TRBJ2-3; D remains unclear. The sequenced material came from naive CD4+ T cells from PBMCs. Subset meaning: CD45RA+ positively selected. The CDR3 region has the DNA TGTGCCAGCAGCCACCAATATACGCAGTATTTT. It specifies CASSHQYTQYF.